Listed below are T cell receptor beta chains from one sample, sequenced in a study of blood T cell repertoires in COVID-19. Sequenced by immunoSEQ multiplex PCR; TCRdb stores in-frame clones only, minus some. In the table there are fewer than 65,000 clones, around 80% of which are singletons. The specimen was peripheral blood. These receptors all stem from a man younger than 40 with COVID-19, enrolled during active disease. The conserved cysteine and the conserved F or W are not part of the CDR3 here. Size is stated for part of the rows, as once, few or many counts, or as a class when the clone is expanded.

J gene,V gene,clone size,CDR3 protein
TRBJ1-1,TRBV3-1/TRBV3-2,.,ASSPQVSTEAF
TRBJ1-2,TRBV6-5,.,ATALGQAVGGYT
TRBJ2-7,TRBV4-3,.,ASSQGGQDRAYEQY
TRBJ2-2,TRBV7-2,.,ASSLAVAGGPNTGELF
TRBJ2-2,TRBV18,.,ASSPQGATNTGELF
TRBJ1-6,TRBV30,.,AWSVAGGNSPLH
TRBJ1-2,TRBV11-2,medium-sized,ASSLDGAGKYYGYT
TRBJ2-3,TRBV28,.,ASSSPGLAPPTASTDTQY
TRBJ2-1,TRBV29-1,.,SVRGGARDRGAAEQF
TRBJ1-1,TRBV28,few,ASSLEGTGNTEAF
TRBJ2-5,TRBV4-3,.,ASSQGLYIPKY
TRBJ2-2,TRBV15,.,ATSVGTHTGELF
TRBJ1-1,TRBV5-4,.,ASNWAGVYTEAF
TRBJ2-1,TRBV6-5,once,ASRGRHAEQF
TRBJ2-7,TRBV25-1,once,ASSAPRTGGAAGEQY
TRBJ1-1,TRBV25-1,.,ASRRTGAEAF
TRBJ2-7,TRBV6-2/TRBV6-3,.,ASSRRQGGYEQY
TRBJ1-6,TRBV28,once,ASSLSFHPGQNNSPLH
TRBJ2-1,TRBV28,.,ASSLPGDMYNEQF
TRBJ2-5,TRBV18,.,ASSPGRGQETQY
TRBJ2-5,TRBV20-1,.,SASPGYQETQY
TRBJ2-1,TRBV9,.,ASSLAVNIYNEQF
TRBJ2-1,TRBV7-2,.,ASRELGGEQF
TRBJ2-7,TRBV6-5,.,ASSRQGASYEQY
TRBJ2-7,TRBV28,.,ASGARTGADEQY
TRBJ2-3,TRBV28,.,ASSPGQGSSTDTQY
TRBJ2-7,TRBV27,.,ASSPYRTGWDYEQY
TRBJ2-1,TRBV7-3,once,ASSLSGQDNEQF
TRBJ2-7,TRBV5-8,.,ASRGKQGAIYEQY
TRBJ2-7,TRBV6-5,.,ASRLYLAGLYEQY
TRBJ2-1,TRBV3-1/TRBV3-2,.,ASSQTSGRIGEQF
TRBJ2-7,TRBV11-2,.,ASSPGLAGSYEQY
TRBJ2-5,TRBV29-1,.,SADPAGETQY
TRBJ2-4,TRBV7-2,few,ASSTTSGIPKNIQY
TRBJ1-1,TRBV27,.,ASSLDRGRGTEAF
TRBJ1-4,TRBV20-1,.,SASSVRTTNEKLF
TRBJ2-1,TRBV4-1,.,ASSRGLDEQF
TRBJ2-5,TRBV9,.,ASSDRLEGVETQY
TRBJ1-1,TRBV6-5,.,ASKANTEAF
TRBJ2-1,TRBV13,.,ASSLDVRNNEQF
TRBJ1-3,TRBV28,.,ASRGEGQDH
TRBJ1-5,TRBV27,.,ASSFTGTGGVQPQH